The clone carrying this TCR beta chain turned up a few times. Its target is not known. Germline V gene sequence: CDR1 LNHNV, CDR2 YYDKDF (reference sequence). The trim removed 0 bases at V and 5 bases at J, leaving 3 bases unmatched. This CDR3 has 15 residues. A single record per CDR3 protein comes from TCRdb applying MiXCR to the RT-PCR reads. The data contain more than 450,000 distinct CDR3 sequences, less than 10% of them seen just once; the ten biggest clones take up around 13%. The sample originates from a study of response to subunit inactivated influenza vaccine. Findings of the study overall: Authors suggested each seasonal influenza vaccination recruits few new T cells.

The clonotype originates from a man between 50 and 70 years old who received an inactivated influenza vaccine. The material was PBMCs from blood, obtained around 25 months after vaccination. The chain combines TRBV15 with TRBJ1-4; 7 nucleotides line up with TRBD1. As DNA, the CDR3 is TGTGCCACCAGCAGAGATTCAGGGGGAAATGAAAAACTGTTTTTT. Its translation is CATSRDSGGNEKLFF. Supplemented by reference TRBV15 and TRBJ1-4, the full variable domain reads DAMVIQNPRYQVTQFGKPVTLSCSQTLNHNVMYWYQQKSSQAPKLLFHYYDKDFNNEADTPDNFQSRRPNTSFCFLDIRSPGLGDTAMYLCATSRDSGGNEKLFFGSGTQLSVL.